One and the same sample provided the 24 T cell receptor beta chains below, sequenced in a study of patients and donors after allogeneic stem cell transplantation. Via MiXCR, TCRdb re-called the RT-PCR reads, giving one row per CDR3 protein. There are about 160,000 distinct CDR3 sequences in the sample; 20% to 25% occur only once, and roughly 25% lies in the top ten. Sequencing used blood, either unsorted or a sorted T cell fraction (not recorded which). These TCRs come from a human donor who was either an allogeneic HSCT recipient or a stem cell or donor lymphocyte infusion donor (not recorded which). It is not recorded whose cells these are; they may come from a transplant donor.

V is TRBV20-1 and J is TRBJ2-7; D remains unclear. The CDR3 has 14 amino acids. CDR1 and CDR2 (germline): DFQATT, SNEGSKA (reference sequence). Trimming shortened V by 5 bases and J by 0 bases, and 14 bases separated the two germline ends. CDR3 DNA sequence: TGCAGTGCTGCCCCGACATTGAGCTCCTACGAGCAGTACTTC. Amino acids: CSAAPTLSSYEQYF.

This clonotype was seen more than once but under ten times. The rearrangement joins TRBV18 to TRBJ1-1; D gene unclear. This CDR3 region has 14 residues. V lost 5 bases and J 0 bases, leaving 10 bases between the germline ends. Germline assignment: CDR1 KGHSH and CDR2 LQKENI. CDR3 DNA sequence: TGTGCCAGCTCATTTACTCAAATGAACACTGAAGCTTTCTTT. Its translation: CASSFTQMNTEAFF.

This sequence joins TRBV5-1 and TRBJ2-3, with TRBD2 as a possible D gene (6 bases). V lost 1 base to trimming and J lost 0 bases, with 18 bases between them. In germline, CDR1 is SGHRS, CDR2 YFSETQ. This CDR3 comprises 18 residues. The CDR3 reads CASSLNTGEYSSTDTQYF. As DNA, the CDR3 is TGCGCCAGCAGCTTGAATACGGGAGAATACTCTAGCACAGATACGCAGTATTTT.

The sample holds a few counts of this clonotype. The V and J genes are TRBV7-8 and TRBJ1-2, with 7 bases that match TRBD1. CDR1 and CDR2 from the germline V gene are SGHVS and FQNEAQ. Trimming at V came to 4 bases and at J to 4 bases, leaving 6 bases not matched to a gene. The CDR3 consists of 14 residues. The DNA for the CDR3 is TGTGCCAGCAGCTCTGAACAGGGGATCTATGGCTACACCTTC. Translation gives CASSSEQGIYGYTF.

CDR3 sequence: CASSFGDLYSGANVLTF. The CDR3, as DNA: TGTGCCAGCAGTTTTGGAGATCTCTACTCTGGGGCCAACGTCCTGACTTTC. V is TRBV12-3 or TRBV12-4 and J is TRBJ2-6; D gene unclear. The V and J ends lost 3 bases and 0 bases respectively, with 12 bases between them. CDR3 length: 17 amino acids.

V is TRBV20-1 and J is TRBJ2-2; D unresolved. Germline V gene data show CDR1 as DFQATT and CDR2 as SNEGSKA (reference sequence). There are 14 residues in the CDR3. Between the trimmed V and J ends, which lost 5 bases and 7 bases, there was a span of 17 bases. The CDR3 loop is CSAGPLEVGGELFF. CDR3 coding DNA: TGCAGTGCTGGACCTCTCGAGGTCGGCGGGGAGCTGTTTTTT.

This sequence joins TRBV20-1 and TRBJ1-2, with unresolved D. CDR3 size: 11 residues. Looked up from germline, CDR1 is DFQATT and CDR2 is SNEGSKA (reference sequence). V lost 6 bases and J lost 10, with 15 bases in between. CDR3 sequence reads: CSASRGRDYTF. CDR3 bases: TGCAGTGCCAGTCGAGGGCGCGACTACACCTTC.

In its sample, this clonotype was seen a few times. This chain connects TRBV7-8 to TRBJ1-4, with D possibly TRBD1 on 6 matching bases. Germline V CDR1 and CDR2: SGHVS, FQNEAQ. This CDR3 contains 14 residues. With 4 bases removed from V and 7 bases from J, the gap between germline ends came to 13 bases. The CDR3: CASSSDSWGEKLFF. The CDR3 DNA reads as TGTGCCAGCAGCTCGGACAGTTGGGGTGAAAAACTGTTTTTT.

The chain recombines TRBV6-2 or TRBV6-3 with TRBJ2-1; 7 nucleotides match TRBD2. In germline, CDR1 is MNHEY, CDR2 SVGEGT. V dropped 5 bases and J dropped 3; count of bases not matched to a gene: 4. The CDR3 totals 14 residues. For the CDR3, the DNA is TGTGCCAGCAGTGGGACTACCAACTACAATGAGCAGTTCTTC. Translation: CASSGTTNYNEQFF.

A remark on this clonotype: One junction end does not reproduce the germline sequence, and a read error may be involved. The V call is TRBV9, the J call TRBJ1-1; no clear D gene. The germline gives CDR1 SGDLS, CDR2 YYNGEE. CDR3 length equals 13 residues. CDR3 DNA: TGTGCCAGCGGCGTAGTAGGAGACACTGAAGCTTTCTTT. Its translation is CASGVVGDTEAFF.

This clonotype was observed a few times. The gene calls are TRBV12-3 or TRBV12-4 and TRBJ1-3; D might be TRBD1 (6 bases). Deletions cut 5 bases from V and 0 bases from J, with 8 bases between. The CDR3 has 14 residues. CDR3 residues: CASSTDSSGNTIYF. The CDR3 DNA is TGTGCCAGCAGTACGGACAGCTCTGGAAACACCATATATTTT.

The chain's CDR3 is CSVAWGPGELFF. The CDR3 nucleotides read TGCAGCGTTGCTTGGGGGCCCGGGGAGCTGTTTTTT. V is TRBV29-1 and J is TRBJ2-2; D perhaps matches TRBD1 (6 bases). There are 12 residues in the CDR3. Germline V gene lookup returns CDR1 SQVTM and CDR2 ANQGSEA. Trimming took off 4 bases at V and 6 bases at J, with 9 bases between the two ends.

This clonotype has a handful of counts. J is TRBJ2-1 and V is TRBV5-1; D gene unclear. The V gene's germline CDR1 is SGHRS and CDR2 YFSETQ. The CDR3 is 12 amino acids. Trimming removed 4 bases from V and 4 bases from J, with 6 bases in between. The CDR3 nucleotides read TGCGCCAGCAGCCAGATTTACAATGAGCAGTTCTTC. Translation gives CASSQIYNEQFF. The complete variable domain, with remaining parts taken from reference TRBV5-1 and TRBJ2-1, reads KAGVTQTPRYLIKTRGQQVTLSCSPISGHRSVSWYQQTPGQGLQFLFEYFSETQRNKGNFPGRFSGRQFSNSRSEMNVSTLELGDSALYLCASSQIYNEQFFGPGTRLTVL.

The CDR3 reads CASSFDDEQFF. DNA of the CDR3: TGTGCCAGCAGTTTTGACGATGAGCAGTTCTTC. The V gene is TRBV12-3 or TRBV12-4, the J gene TRBJ2-1; D gene uncertain. This CDR3 spans 11 amino acids. The V and J ends lost 3 bases and 8 bases respectively, with 5 bases between them.

This chain connects TRBV20-1 to TRBJ1-1; perhaps TRBD1 as D (5 bases). CDR3 length: 14 amino acids. The V gene lost 5 bases and the J gene lost 6 bases, with 19 bases spanning the gap. Germline assignment: CDR1 DFQATT and CDR2 SNEGSKA (reference sequence). DNA for the CDR3: TGCAGTGCTGAACCGGGACCCTATGTGGCTGAAGCTTTCTTT. This codes for CSAEPGPYVAEAFF.

This rearrangement joins TRBV7-9 to TRBJ2-1; 10 bases are a match to TRBD2. CDR1 and CDR2 from the germline V gene are SEHNR and FQNEAQ (reference sequence). The CDR3 consists of 14 residues. After removal of 3 bases from V and 6 bases from J, the junction contained 2 bases not matched to a gene. The CDR3 is CASSFQREGNEQFF. The DNA for the CDR3 is TGTGCCAGCAGCTTCCAGCGGGAGGGCAATGAGCAGTTCTTC.

This clonotype was picked up a small number of times. This chain connects TRBV7-2 to TRBJ1-6, with 7 bases matching TRBD1. Germline-derived CDR1 and CDR2 are SGHTA and FQGNSA. CDR3 length: 15 amino acids. V dropped 5 bases and J dropped 9; count of bases not matched to a gene: 10. As DNA, the CDR3 is TGTGCCAGCAGCCCCTGGACAGGCTTGGGTTCACCCCTCCACTTT. Translating it yields CASSPWTGLGSPLHF.

This clonotype turned up a few times. The rearrangement joins TRBV30 to TRBJ2-4; D gene unclear. The CDR3 extends over 15 amino acids. V lost 5 bases and J 0 bases, leaving 14 bases between the germline ends. Germline CDR1 and CDR2: GTSNPN and SVGIG (reference sequence). The CDR3 sequence: CAWASPDLAKNIQYF. Written as DNA, the CDR3 is TGTGCCTGGGCTTCCCCAGATCTAGCCAAAAACATTCAGTACTTC.

This rearrangement joins TRBV12-3 or TRBV12-4 to TRBJ2-1, with 9 bases aligning to TRBD1. Trimming at V came to 5 bases and at J to 14 bases, leaving 7 bases not matched to a gene. The CDR3 loop spans 12 amino acids. The CDR3 is CASSNRDRAEFF. The CDR3, as DNA: TGTGCCAGCAGTAACCGGGACAGGGCCGAGTTCTTC.

The chain joins TRBV6-2 or TRBV6-3 to TRBJ2-7; 8 bases are shared with TRBD1. With 7 bases clipped from V and 2 bases from J, the junction kept 7 bases outside the gene matches. Germline CDR1 and CDR2: MNHEY and SVGEGT. CDR3 length: 14 amino acids. CDR3 sequence reads: CASTGQGATYEQYF. DNA of the CDR3: TGTGCCAGCACAGGACAGGGAGCTACCTACGAGCAGTACTTC.

The rearrangement links TRBV6-5 to TRBJ2-2; D ambiguous. Germline loops: CDR1 MNHEY, CDR2 SVGAGI. The CDR3 has 15 residues. Trimming shortened V by 3 bases and J by 6 bases, and 14 bases separated the two germline ends. The CDR3 nucleotides are TGTGCCAGCAGTTATGGCGGCCGCGCAGCCGGGGAGCTGTTTTTT. Its translation: CASSYGGRAAGELFF.

This clonotype appeared a single time. The chain couples TRBV12-3 or TRBV12-4 to TRBJ1-1; 10 positions match TRBD1. V shed 3 bases, J shed 6 bases, and the junction held 7 bases outside the gene matches. The CDR3 loop spans 15 amino acids. In DNA form, the CDR3 reads TGTGCCAGCAGTTTTGGGACAGGGGAATCCTCTGAAGCTTTCTTT. Its protein is CASSFGTGESSEAFF.

The chain uses TRBV29-1 and TRBJ2-1; D unresolved. The germline V gene encodes CDR1 SQVTM and CDR2 ANQGSEA. This CDR3 spans 10 amino acids. The DNA of the CDR3 is TGCACTATAGTCCACAATGAGCAGTTCTTC. It encodes CTIVHNEQFF.

The rearrangement links TRBV12-3 or TRBV12-4 to TRBJ2-3; no clear D. There are 13 residues in the CDR3. V was shortened by 4 bases and J by 5 bases, with 10 bases between the two germline ends. This CDR3 is CASSWADRDTQYF. DNA for the CDR3: TGTGCCAGCAGTTGGGCAGACCGAGATACGCAGTATTTT.